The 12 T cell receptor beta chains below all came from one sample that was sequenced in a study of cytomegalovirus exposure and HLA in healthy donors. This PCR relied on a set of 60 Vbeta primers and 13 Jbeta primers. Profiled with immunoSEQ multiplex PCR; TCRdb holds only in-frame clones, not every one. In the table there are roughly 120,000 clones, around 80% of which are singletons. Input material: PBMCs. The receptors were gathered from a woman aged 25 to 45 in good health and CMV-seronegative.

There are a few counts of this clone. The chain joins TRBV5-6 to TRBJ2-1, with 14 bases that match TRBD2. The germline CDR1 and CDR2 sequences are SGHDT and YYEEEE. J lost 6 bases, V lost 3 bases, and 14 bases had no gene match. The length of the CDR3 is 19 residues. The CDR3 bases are TGTGCCAGCAGCTCCGAAATTAGGACTAGCGGGAGGTTAATCAATGAGCAGTTCTTC. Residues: CASSSEIRTSGRLINEQFF. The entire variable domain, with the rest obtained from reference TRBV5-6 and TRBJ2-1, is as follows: DAGVTQSPTHLIKTRGQQVTLRCSPKSGHDTVSWYQQALGQGPQFIFQYYEEEERQRGNFPDRFSGHQFPNYSSELNVNALLLGDSALYLCASSSEIRTSGRLINEQFFGPGTRLTVL.

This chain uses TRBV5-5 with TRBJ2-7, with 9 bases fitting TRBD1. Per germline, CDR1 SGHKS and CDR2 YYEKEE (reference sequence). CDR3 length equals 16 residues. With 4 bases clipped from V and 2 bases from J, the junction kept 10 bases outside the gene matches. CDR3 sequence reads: CASSILPGQGTYEQYF. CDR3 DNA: TGTGCCAGCAGCATACTCCCGGGACAGGGCACCTACGAGCAGTACTTC. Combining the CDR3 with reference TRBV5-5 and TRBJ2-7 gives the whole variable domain DAGVTQSPTHLIKTRGQQVTLRCSPISGHKSVSWYQQVLGQGPQFIFQYYEKEERGRGNFPDRFSARQFPNYSSELNVNALLLGDSALYLCASSILPGQGTYEQYFGPGTRLTVT.

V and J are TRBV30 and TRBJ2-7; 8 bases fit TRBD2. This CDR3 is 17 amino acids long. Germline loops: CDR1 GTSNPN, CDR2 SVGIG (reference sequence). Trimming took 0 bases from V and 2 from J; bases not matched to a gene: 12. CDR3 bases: TGTGCCTGGAGTGTCGAATATAGCGGGACTACCACCTACGAGCAGTACTTC. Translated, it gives CAWSVEYSGTTTYEQYF.

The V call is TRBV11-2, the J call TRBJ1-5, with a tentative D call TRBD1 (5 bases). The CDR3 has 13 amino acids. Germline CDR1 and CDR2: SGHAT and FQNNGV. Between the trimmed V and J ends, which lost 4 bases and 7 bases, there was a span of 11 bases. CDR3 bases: TGTGCCAGCAGCTCTGGGGCCGCCCAGCCCCAGCATTTT. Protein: CASSSGAAQPQHF.

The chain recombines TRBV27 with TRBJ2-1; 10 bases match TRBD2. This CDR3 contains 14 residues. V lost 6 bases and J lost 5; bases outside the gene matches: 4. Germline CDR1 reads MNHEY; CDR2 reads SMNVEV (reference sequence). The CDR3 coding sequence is TGTGCCAGCAGCACCGGACTAGCGGACAATGAGCAGTTCTTC. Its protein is CASSTGLADNEQFF.

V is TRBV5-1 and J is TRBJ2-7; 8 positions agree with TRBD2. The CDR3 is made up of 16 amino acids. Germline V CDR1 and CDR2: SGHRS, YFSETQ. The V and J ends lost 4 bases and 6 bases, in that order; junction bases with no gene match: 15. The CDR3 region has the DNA TGCGCCAGCAGCCCCTTAGCGGGAAGGCCTACGGCCGAGCAGTACTTC. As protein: CASSPLAGRPTAEQYF. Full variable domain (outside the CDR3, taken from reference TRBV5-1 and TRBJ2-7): KAGVTQTPRYLIKTRGQQVTLSCSPISGHRSVSWYQQTPGQGLQFLFEYFSETQRNKGNFPGRFSGRQFSNSRSEMNVSTLELGDSALYLCASSPLAGRPTAEQYFGPGTRLTVT.

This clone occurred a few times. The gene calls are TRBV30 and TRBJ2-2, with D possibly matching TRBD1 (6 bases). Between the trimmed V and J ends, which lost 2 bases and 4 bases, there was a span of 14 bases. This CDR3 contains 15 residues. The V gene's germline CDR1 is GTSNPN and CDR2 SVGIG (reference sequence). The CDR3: CAWSQRFRGTGELFF. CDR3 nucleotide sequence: TGTGCCTGGAGTCAGCGTTTCAGGGGCACCGGGGAGCTGTTTTTT.

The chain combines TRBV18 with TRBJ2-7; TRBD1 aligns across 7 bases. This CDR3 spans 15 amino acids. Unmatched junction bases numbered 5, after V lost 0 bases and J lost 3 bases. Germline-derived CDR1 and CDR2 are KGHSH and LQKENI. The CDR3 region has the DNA TGTGCCAGCTCACCACCCCTAGGGACAGTCTACGAGCAGTACTTC. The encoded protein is CASSPPLGTVYEQYF.

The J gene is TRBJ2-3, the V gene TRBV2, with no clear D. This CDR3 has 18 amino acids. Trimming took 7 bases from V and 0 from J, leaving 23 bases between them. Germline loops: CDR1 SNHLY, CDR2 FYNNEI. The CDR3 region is CASNLIDAPFSSTDTQYF. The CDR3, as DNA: TGTGCCAGCAATTTGATCGATGCGCCCTTTTCTAGCACAGATACGCAGTATTTT.

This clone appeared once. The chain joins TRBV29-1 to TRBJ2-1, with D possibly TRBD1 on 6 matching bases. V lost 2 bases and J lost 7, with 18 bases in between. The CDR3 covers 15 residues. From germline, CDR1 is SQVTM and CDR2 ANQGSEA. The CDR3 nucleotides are TGCAGCGTTGAAATAACAGGGATTGGTTGGAATGAGCAGTTCTTC. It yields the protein CSVEITGIGWNEQFF.

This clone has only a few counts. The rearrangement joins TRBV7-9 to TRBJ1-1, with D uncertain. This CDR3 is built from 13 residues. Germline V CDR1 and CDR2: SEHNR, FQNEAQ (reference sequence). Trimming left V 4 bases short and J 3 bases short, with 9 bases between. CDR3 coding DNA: TGTGCCAGCAGCTCGCCCCGGGACACTGAAGCTTTCTTT. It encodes CASSSPRDTEAFF.

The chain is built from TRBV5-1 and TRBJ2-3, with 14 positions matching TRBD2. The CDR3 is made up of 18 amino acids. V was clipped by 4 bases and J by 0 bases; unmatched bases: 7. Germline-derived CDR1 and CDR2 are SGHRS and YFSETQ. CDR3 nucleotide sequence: TGCGCCAGCAGCCCCGGACTAGCGGGAGGTACTAGCACAGATACGCAGTATTTT. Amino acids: CASSPGLAGGTSTDTQYF.